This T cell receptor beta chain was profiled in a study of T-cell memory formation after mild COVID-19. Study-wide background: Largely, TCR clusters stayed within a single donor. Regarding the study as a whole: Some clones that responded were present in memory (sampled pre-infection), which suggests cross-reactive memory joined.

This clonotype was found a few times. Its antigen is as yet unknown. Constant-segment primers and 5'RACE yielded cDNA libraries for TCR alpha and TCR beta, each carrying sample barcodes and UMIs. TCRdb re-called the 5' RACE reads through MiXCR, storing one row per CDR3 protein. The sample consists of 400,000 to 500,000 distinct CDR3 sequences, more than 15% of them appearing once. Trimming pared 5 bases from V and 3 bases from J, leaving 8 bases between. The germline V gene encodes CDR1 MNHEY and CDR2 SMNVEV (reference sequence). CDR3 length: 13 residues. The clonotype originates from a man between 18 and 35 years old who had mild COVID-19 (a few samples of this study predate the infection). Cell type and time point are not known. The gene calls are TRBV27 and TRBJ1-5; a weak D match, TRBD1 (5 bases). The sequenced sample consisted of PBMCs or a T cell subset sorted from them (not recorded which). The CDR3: CASSHGTNQPQHF. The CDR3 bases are TGTGCCAGCAGTCACGGGACCAATCAGCCCCAGCATTTT.